This record covers a single TCR beta chain. Antigen: not known. This sample is part of a study of graft-versus-host responses after intestinal transplantation. On the study more broadly: Every recipient underwent anti-thymocyte globulin induction, then tacrolimus and steroids for roughly three years. General observations from the study: Recipient marrow showed GvH clones, some seen first in ileum or blood.

The repertoire was sequenced with immunoSEQ multiplex PCR; TCRdb's copy has only in-frame clones and lacks some. The profile shows 65,000 to 90,000 clones, roughly 90% of them singletons. Germline assignment: CDR1 MDHEN and CDR2 SYDVKM. Trimming took 2 bases from V and 6 from J, leaving 22 bases between them. The CDR3 runs to 17 residues. The genes are TRBV28 and TRBJ1-2, with D maybe TRBD1 (6 bases). The sample here was unstimulated CD8+ T cells sorted from spleen or lymph node cells, taken before transplant. This receptor was identified in a human donor who was the organ donor for an intestinal transplant. The CDR3 DNA sequence: TGTGCCAGCAGTTTAGAGCACACAGGGCGTATAGAGGATGGCTACACCTTC. Amino acids: CASSLEHTGRIEDGYTF.